A single sample gave rise to the 17 T cell receptor beta chains below, sequenced in a study of early T cells in non-severe SARS-CoV-2 infection. One entry per CDR3 protein, called by TCRdb with MiXCR from the 5' RACE reads. The sample records roughly 51,000 distinct CDR3 sequences, under 7% being singletons. Sequenced here: whole blood, sampled at baseline. These receptors were collected from an adult who was a healthcare worker with PCR-confirmed SARS-CoV-2 infection or an uninfected control (not recorded which).

This chain uses TRBV24-1 with TRBJ2-3; a possible D gene is TRBD1 (6 bases). The CDR3 is 16 amino acids. CDR1 is KGHDR, CDR2 SFDVKD, per germline. The ends were cut back, 2 bases at V and 1 base at J, with 12 bases in the middle. In nucleotides, the CDR3 is TGTGCCACCAGTGATTCCCCAGGGGAAGGCACAGATACGCAGTATTTT. Amino acids: CATSDSPGEGTDTQYF.

This clonotype was picked up many times. The chain has TRBV6-5 and TRBJ1-1; a weak D match, TRBD1 (6 bases). The CDR3 is 15 amino acids. Trimming took off 2 bases at V and 4 bases at J, with 14 bases between the two ends. Germline V gives CDR1 MNHEY, CDR2 SVGAGI. The CDR3 DNA reads TGTGCCAGCAGTTACCACACAGGGTCGGGCACTGAAGCTTTCTTT. Its translation is CASSYHTGSGTEAFF.

V and J are TRBV5-4 and TRBJ2-3; TRBD1 aligns across 7 bases. With V trimmed by 4 bases and J by 4 bases, 6 bases remained unmatched. This CDR3 spans 14 amino acids. Germline values: CDR1 SGHNT, CDR2 YYREEE (reference sequence). The CDR3 DNA sequence: TGTGCCAGCAGCCTAAGACAGGGAGCAGATACGCAGTATTTT. It is translated as CASSLRQGADTQYF.

V is TRBV6-5 and J is TRBJ1-1; D ambiguous. This CDR3 region has 12 residues. CDR1 and CDR2 (germline): MNHEY, SVGAGI. The V and J ends lost 6 bases and 10 bases respectively, with 15 bases between them. CDR3 nucleotide sequence: TGTGCCAGCAGCCCCCTTGCTGGGCGAGCTTTCTTT. Translated: CASSPLAGRAFF.

This clonotype was observed many times. The chain couples TRBV27 to TRBJ2-7; D is ambiguous. Germline CDR1 reads MNHEY; CDR2 reads SMNVEV (reference sequence). Trimming shortened V by 0 bases and J by 3 bases, and 6 bases separated the two germline ends. This CDR3 is 13 amino acids long. The CDR3 is CASSLSDVYEQYF. The CDR3 DNA reads as TGTGCCAGCAGTTTATCGGATGTCTACGAGCAGTACTTC.

This clonotype was seen repeatedly, ten times or more. The J gene is TRBJ2-3, the V gene TRBV12-3 or TRBV12-4; D uncertain. There are 13 residues in the CDR3. Trimming removed 1 base at V and 4 bases at J, with 6 bases between. The CDR3 protein is CASSLGLSDTQYF. The DNA of the CDR3 is TGTGCCAGCAGTTTAGGTCTCTCAGATACGCAGTATTTT.

Details on this clonotype: This could be a read error, since a much larger clone is one nucleotide away. The V call is TRBV7-2, the J call TRBJ2-1, with 11 bases fitting TRBD1. The CDR3 is made up of 15 amino acids. Trimming cost V 10 bases and J 7 bases; bases outside gene matches: 12. CDR1 and CDR2 from the germline V gene are SGHTA and FQGNSA. CDR3 region: CANSLSRDRGNEQFF. The CDR3 bases are TGTGCCAACAGTTTGTCCCGGGACAGGGGGAATGAGCAGTTCTTC.

This clonotype has ten or more counts. The J gene is TRBJ2-1, the V gene TRBV11-1, with D perhaps matching TRBD2 (5 bases). The CDR3 is 16 residues long. Trimming took 5 bases from V and 0 from J, leaving 14 bases between them. CDR1 is SGHAT, CDR2 FQDESV, per germline (reference sequence). The CDR3 nucleotides are TGTGCCAGCAGCATAGGTAATCTAGCCTCCTACAATGAGCAGTTCTTC. It yields the protein CASSIGNLASYNEQFF.

This clonotype was counted ten times or more. The chain recombines TRBV7-2 with TRBJ2-3; 7 bases agree with TRBD1. J lost 2 bases, V lost 7 bases, and 12 bases had no gene match. Germline values: CDR1 SGHTA, CDR2 FQGNSA. This CDR3 contains 16 residues. CDR3 nucleotides: TGTGCCAGCACTAGTAGTCAGGGGGACCCCACAGATACGCAGTATTTT. This sequence encodes CASTSSQGDPTDTQYF.

The rearrangement links TRBV28 to TRBJ2-5, with D possibly matching TRBD1 (5 bases). The CDR3 spans 16 residues. The V gene lost 3 bases and the J gene lost 5 bases, with 19 bases spanning the gap. Germline assignment: CDR1 MDHEN and CDR2 SYDVKM. CDR3 loop: CASSLGPGPSRETQYF. DNA of the CDR3: TGTGCCAGCAGTTTGGGGCCAGGCCCAAGTAGGGAGACCCAGTACTTC.

This clonotype was detected ten times or more. The chain couples TRBV10-3 to TRBJ2-1; TRBD2 aligns across 9 bases. From germline, CDR1 is ENHRY and CDR2 SYGVKD. This CDR3 has 16 residues. V lost 3 bases and J lost 4; bases outside the gene matches: 7. CDR3 protein: CAISDSRGGSYNEQFF. The CDR3, as DNA: TGTGCCATCAGTGACTCGCGGGGGGGATCATACAATGAGCAGTTCTTC.

A few counts support this clonotype. The chain carries TRBV4-1 and TRBJ2-7, with D maybe TRBD2 (5 bases). The germline V gene has CDR1 MGHRA and CDR2 YSYEKL. Trimming removed 1 base from V and 6 bases from J, with 19 bases in between. The CDR3 consists of 16 residues. Here the CDR3 DNA reads TGCGCCAGCAGCCAAGTTTGGCTGGAGGATGTCGTCGAGCAGTACTTC. It is translated as CASSQVWLEDVVEQYF.

V and J are TRBV7-3 and TRBJ2-1, with 11 bases that match TRBD2. The CDR3 is 16 residues long. CDR1 is SGHTA, CDR2 FQGTGA, per germline. The J segment lost 7 bases and the V segment lost 4 bases, leaving 9 bases of the junction unmatched. CDR3 DNA: TGTGCCAGCAGCTCTGGGCCTAGCGGGGGGCAGAATGAGCAGTTCTTC. Translated, it gives CASSSGPSGGQNEQFF.

This clonotype was counted ten times or more. The gene calls are TRBV9 and TRBJ1-2; no firm D call. The CDR3 runs to 15 residues. Germline V gene data show CDR1 as SGDLS and CDR2 as YYNGEE. Trimming took 0 bases from V and 4 from J, leaving 13 bases between them. In DNA, the CDR3 is TGTGCCAGCAGCGTAGGTTCACTCGGCGGCTATGGCTACACCTTC. Its translation is CASSVGSLGGYGYTF. Based on the CDR3 plus reference TRBV9 and TRBJ1-2, the full variable domain is DSGVTQTPKHLITATGQRVTLRCSPRSGDLSVYWYQQSLDQGLQFLIQYYNGEERAKGNILERFSAQQFPDLHSELNLSSLELGDSALYFCASSVGSLGGYGYTFGSGTRLTVV.

This clonotype was found many times. The CDR3: CASSLADSPYNEQFF. CDR3 sequence (DNA): TGTGCCAGCAGCTTAGCTGACTCCCCTTACAATGAGCAGTTCTTC. The chain links TRBV7-2 to TRBJ2-1; D gene unclear. Germline lookup yields CDR1 SGHTA and CDR2 FQGNSA. CDR3 length: 15 residues. V lost 0 bases, J lost 4 bases, and 10 bases lay in between.

There are a few counts of this clonotype. This chain links TRBV12-3 or TRBV12-4 with TRBJ2-2; TRBD2 is a possible D gene (5 bases). The CDR3 covers 13 residues. Trimming removed 3 bases at V and 4 bases at J, with 6 bases between. CDR3 sequence reads: CASSFAGTGELFF. The CDR3 coding sequence is TGTGCCAGCAGTTTTGCGGGCACCGGGGAGCTGTTTTTT.

In this sample, this clonotype turned up many times. The chain employs TRBV24-1 and TRBJ2-1; tentatively, D is TRBD1 (6 bases). The CDR3 contains 15 residues. Trimming shortened V by 4 bases and J by 8 bases, and 17 bases separated the two germline ends. From germline, CDR1 is KGHDR and CDR2 SFDVKD. CDR3 coding DNA: TGTGCCACCAGTGAGACAGGAATCTATGAGGATGAGCAGTTCTTC. Its translation is CATSETGIYEDEQFF.